The next 15 T cell receptor beta chains were all read from a single sample in a study of beta chain features in type 1 diabetes. Sequenced material consisted of expressed TCRB transcripts (all of the isolated RNA was reverse transcribed). Sequencing used immunoSEQ multiplex PCR; TCRdb keeps in-frame clones, though not all of them. The sample lists fewer than 350,000 clones; roughly 21% were seen once. The sample comprised naive CD4+ T cells from blood. Receptors were obtained from a woman aged 18 to 35 in good health.

In nucleotides, the CDR3 is TGTGCCTGGAGTGGGAGCGGCACCACCTACGAGCAGTACTTC. It specifies CAWSGSGTTYEQYF. V usage is TRBV30 and J usage is TRBJ2-7, with D perhaps matching TRBD2 (5 bases). Germline V CDR1 and CDR2: GTSNPN, SVGIG (reference sequence). Trimming took 1 base from V and 2 from J, leaving 12 bases between them. The CDR3 runs 14 residues. Full variable domain (outside the CDR3, taken from reference TRBV30 and TRBJ2-7): SQTIHQWPATLVQPVGSPLSLECTVEGTSNPNLYWYRQAAGRGLQLLFYSVGIGQISSEVPQNLSASRPQDRQFILSSKKLLLSDSGFYLCAWSGSGTTYEQYFGPGTRLTVT.

The chain joins TRBV7-2 to TRBJ2-3, with a weak D call TRBD2 (6 bases). Trimming took off 4 bases at V and 0 bases at J, with 23 bases between the two ends. The CDR3 has 19 residues. The germline V gene has CDR1 SGHTA and CDR2 FQGNSA. DNA of the CDR3: TGTGCCAGCAGCTCCCTAGTGAGGTTTGCGGGACGTAGCACAGATACGCAGTATTTT. Protein product: CASSSLVRFAGRSTDTQYF. Looking up the rest from reference TRBV7-2 and TRBJ2-3 gives the full variable domain: GAGVSQSPSNKVTEKGKDVELRCDPISGHTALYWYRQSLGQGLEFLIYFQGNSAPDKSGLPSDRFSAERTGGSVSTLTIQRTQQEDSAVYLCASSSLVRFAGRSTDTQYFGPGTRLTVL.

In its sample, this clone was seen a few times. The chain is built from TRBV7-2 and TRBJ2-2, with D maybe TRBD2 (6 bases). V was pared by 1 base and J by 9 bases, with 18 bases between. Germline assignment: CDR1 SGHTA and CDR2 FQGNSA. The CDR3 loop spans 16 amino acids. CDR3 loop: CASSLVGGTAGRELFF. The DNA for the CDR3 is TGTGCCAGCAGCTTAGTCGGCGGGACGGCAGGTCGGGAGCTGTTTTTT.

V usage is TRBV28 and J usage is TRBJ1-1, with D hard to call. Germline assignment: CDR1 MDHEN and CDR2 SYDVKM. V was clipped by 6 bases and J by 3 bases, with 5 bases between them. This CDR3 has 11 amino acids. CDR3 bases: TGTGCCAGCAGCCTCTACACTGAAGCTTTCTTT. Translation: CASSLYTEAFF.

The chain is built from TRBV15 and TRBJ2-2, with D hard to call. CDR1 and CDR2 from the germline V gene are LNHNV and YYDKDF (reference sequence). Trimming left V 1 base short and J 5 bases short, with 5 bases between. This CDR3 comprises 13 residues. The CDR3 DNA reads as TGTGCCACCAGCAGAGCCCGGACCGGGGAGCTGTTTTTT. This encodes CATSRARTGELFF. The full variable domain, in which reference TRBV15 and TRBJ2-2 provide the parts outside the CDR3, is DAMVIQNPRYQVTQFGKPVTLSCSQTLNHNVMYWYQQKSSQAPKLLFHYYDKDFNNEADTPDNFQSRRPNTSFCFLDIRSPGLGDTAMYLCATSRARTGELFFGEGSRLTVL.

The chain uses TRBV29-1 and TRBJ1-2; the D gene is possibly TRBD1 (6 bases). Germline V gives CDR1 SQVTM, CDR2 ANQGSEA. This CDR3 is built from 14 residues. V lost 8 bases to trimming and J lost 0 bases, with 16 bases between them. CDR3 sequence: CSLLQGPPNYGYTF. The CDR3 coding sequence is TGCAGCTTACTTCAGGGGCCTCCTAACTATGGCTACACCTTC.

This clone occurred a few times. The V and J genes are TRBV5-1 and TRBJ2-1, with 8 positions matching TRBD1. CDR3 length equals 12 residues. Germline V lookup: CDR1 SGHRS, CDR2 YFSETQ. V shed 2 bases and J 8 bases; nucleotides not matched to a gene: 0. The CDR3 loop is CASSLQGDEQFF. The CDR3 nucleotides are TGCGCCAGCAGCTTACAGGGGGATGAGCAGTTCTTC. Full variable domain (remainder filled in from reference TRBV5-1 and TRBJ2-1): KAGVTQTPRYLIKTRGQQVTLSCSPISGHRSVSWYQQTPGQGLQFLFEYFSETQRNKGNFPGRFSGRQFSNSRSEMNVSTLELGDSALYLCASSLQGDEQFFGPGTRLTVL.

The chain recombines TRBV9 with TRBJ2-1, with a possible D match to TRBD2 (7 bases). CDR3 length: 16 amino acids. V was cut by 5 bases and J by 4 bases, with 19 bases left in between. Germline V gene data show CDR1 as SGDLS and CDR2 as YYNGEE. The CDR3 spells CASSPPGGTFYNEQFF. In DNA form, the CDR3 reads TGTGCCAGCAGTCCACCGGGGGGCACATTTTACAATGAGCAGTTCTTC. Full variable domain (remainder filled in from reference TRBV9 and TRBJ2-1): DSGVTQTPKHLITATGQRVTLRCSPRSGDLSVYWYQQSLDQGLQFLIQYYNGEERAKGNILERFSAQQFPDLHSELNLSSLELGDSALYFCASSPPGGTFYNEQFFGPGTRLTVL.

V and J are TRBV9 and TRBJ1-1; TRBD1 matches 8 bases. CDR3 length equals 14 residues. V was pared by 4 bases and J by 3 bases, with 5 bases of the junction left unmatched. Germline V gives CDR1 SGDLS, CDR2 YYNGEE. The CDR3 sequence is CASSRNRGDTEAFF. The CDR3 DNA sequence: TGTGCCAGCAGCCGAAACAGGGGGGACACTGAAGCTTTCTTT.

The chain combines TRBV6-6 with TRBJ2-7; 8 nucleotides align to TRBD1. There are 14 residues in the CDR3. CDR1 MNHNY and CDR2 SVGAGI come from the germline V gene (reference sequence). J lost 2 bases, V lost 6 bases, and 6 bases had no gene match. In DNA form, the CDR3 reads TGTGCCAGCAGGCTAGGGACAGGCACCTACGAGCAGTACTTC. Its translation is CASRLGTGTYEQYF.

This clone was picked up one time. The V gene is TRBV5-1, the J gene TRBJ1-2; 10 bases align to TRBD1. Germline CDR1 reads SGHRS; CDR2 reads YFSETQ. The CDR3 has 14 residues. J gave up 5 bases and V 4 bases, and 5 bases lay outside the gene matches. CDR3: CASSMDRGEYGYTF. The CDR3 nucleotides are TGCGCCAGCAGCATGGACAGGGGGGAGTATGGCTACACCTTC.

V is TRBV5-1 and J is TRBJ1-1; D is undetermined. This CDR3 has 13 amino acids. V was clipped by 6 bases and J by 2 bases, with 11 bases between them. Germline CDR1 and CDR2: SGHRS and YFSETQ. DNA of the CDR3: TGCGCCAGCATCGCGGAGGTTAACACTGAAGCTTTCTTT. As protein: CASIAEVNTEAFF.

The chain combines TRBV2 with TRBJ2-7; 7 positions agree with TRBD2. The V gene's germline CDR1 is SNHLY and CDR2 FYNNEI. Germline trimming cut 6 bases from V and 1 base from J; bases unmatched to any gene: 15. The CDR3 has 17 amino acids. As DNA, the CDR3 is TGTGCCAGCAGCCTTTACGTAGGAGCGGGAAATTCCTACGAGCAGTACTTC. Translated, it gives CASSLYVGAGNSYEQYF.

V is TRBV4-3 and J is TRBJ2-7; D gene uncertain. CDR1 LGHNA and CDR2 YSLEER come from the germline V gene. The CDR3 sequence is 13 residues long. Between the trimmed V and J ends, which lost 0 bases and 4 bases, there was a span of 7 bases. DNA of the CDR3: TGCGCCAGCAGCCAAGAACCCGGGTACGAGCAGTACTTC. This gives the protein CASSQEPGYEQYF.

This chain joins TRBV27 and TRBJ1-2; D possibly corresponds to TRBD1 (5 bases). This CDR3 region has 15 residues. V dropped 8 bases and J dropped 2 bases, with 18 bases sitting between them. The germline V gene encodes CDR1 MNHEY and CDR2 SMNVEV (reference sequence). CDR3: CASGLMGLQNYGYTF. In nucleotides, the CDR3 is TGTGCCAGCGGTCTCATGGGGCTCCAAAACTATGGCTACACCTTC.